The clone carrying this TCR beta chain has a handful of counts. Its antigen remains unidentified. The sample is drawn from a study of shared clonotypes between healthy human individuals. Findings and caveats of the study: Naive subsets tended to show greater estimated richness than memory subsets.

A split of CD4+ cells into CD45RA+ naive and CD45RA-negative memory subsets was performed. Germline CDR1 SGHNT, CDR2 YYREEE (reference sequence). The V and J ends lost 2 bases and 7 bases respectively, with 16 bases between them. The CDR3 is 15 residues long. In the original analysis: In the immunoSEQ data, sequences were junction-only and lacked quality scores, so filtering differed. Method: immunoSEQ multiplex PCR; TCRdb's copy keeps in-frame clones and lacks some. V, J and clone size reflect that table, while D and trimming were determined from the DNA. Of about 1 million clones detected, roughly 70% appear once; the ten largest clones hold approximately 1.5%.

The TCR comes from a young man in good health. V gene TRBV5-4 combines with J gene TRBJ2-1; D may be TRBD1 or TRBD2 (6 bases each). Source material: memory CD4+ T cells sorted from blood. The subset: CD45RA-negative fraction. The CDR3 loop is CASSFMAGTKNEQFF. The CDR3 DNA reads TGTGCCAGCAGCTTTATGGCGGGGACAAAGAATGAGCAGTTCTTC.